One and the same sample provided the 9 T cell receptor beta chains below, sequenced in a study of T cells in narcolepsy. The protocol was immunoSEQ multiplex PCR, while the TCRdb copy is restricted to in-frame clones and leaves out a portion. The data contain approximately 31,000 clones, less than 85% of them singletons. The sequencing input was CD45RA- memory CD4+ T cells from PBMCs. These TCRs come from a human donor with narcolepsy.

This sequence joins TRBV7-9 and TRBJ2-7; D ambiguous. The CDR3 loop spans 13 amino acids. Trimming took 2 bases from V and 1 from J, leaving 6 bases between them. The V gene's germline CDR1 is SEHNR and CDR2 FQNEAQ (reference sequence). CDR3 in amino acids: CASSLLESYEQYF. DNA of the CDR3: TGTGCCAGCAGCTTATTGGAGTCCTACGAGCAGTACTTC.

J is TRBJ1-5 and V is TRBV6-6; TRBD1 is a possible D gene (5 bases). V was pared by 4 bases and J by 5 bases, with 12 bases between. Germline V CDR1 and CDR2: MNHNY, SVGAGI (reference sequence). This CDR3 contains 14 residues. The CDR3 coding sequence is TGTGCCAGCAGTTGGTCGGGGCCCCATCAGCCCCAGCATTTT. Translated, it gives CASSWSGPHQPQHF.

V and J are TRBV5-4 and TRBJ1-1, with TRBD1 identical over 10 bases. Trimming cost V 4 bases and J 1 base; bases outside gene matches: 4. Germline values: CDR1 SGHNT, CDR2 YYREEE (reference sequence). The CDR3 loop spans 15 amino acids. The CDR3 bases are TGTGCCAGCAGCAAAGGACAGGGGGGGAACACTGAAGCTTTCTTT. This codes for CASSKGQGGNTEAFF.

V usage is TRBV5-6 and J usage is TRBJ1-4; no firm D call. Germline CDR1 is SGHDT and CDR2 is YYEEEE. The length of the CDR3 is 15 residues. V lost 4 bases, J lost 8 bases, and 18 bases lay in between. The CDR3, as DNA: TGTGCCAGCAGCATCAACCGGGTATCCTCAGAAAAACTGTTTTTT. Translation: CASSINRVSSEKLFF.

The V and J genes are TRBV29-1 and TRBJ2-3; TRBD1 might be the D (5 bases). Germline loops: CDR1 SQVTM, CDR2 ANQGSEA. Trimming removed 3 bases from V and 1 base from J, with 8 bases in between. This CDR3 region has 13 residues. CDR3 amino acids: CSVDRGGTDTQYF. In DNA, the CDR3 is TGCAGCGTTGATAGGGGTGGCACAGATACGCAGTATTTT.

Remarks on this clone: Its ends do not fully match the called genes, so a read error is possible. The chain carries TRBV5-1 and TRBJ2-3; D perhaps matches TRBD1 (7 bases). The CDR3 length is 19 residues. The germline gives CDR1 SGHRS, CDR2 YFSETQ. CDR3 amino acids: CARSLGAGGQGPGTDTQYF. The CDR3 DNA follows: TGCGCCCGCAGCTTGGGGGCAGGGGGGCAGGGGCCTGGCACAGATACGCAGTATTTT.

This rearrangement joins TRBV6-6 to TRBJ2-7; D gene unclear. Germline V lookup: CDR1 MNHNY, CDR2 SVGAGI (reference sequence). This CDR3 spans 14 amino acids. Trimming stripped 6 bases from V and 3 bases from J, with 15 bases between. The CDR3 DNA reads TGTGCCAGCAGGGTCGGACGGTCGGTCTACGAGCAGTACGTC. The encoded protein is CASRVGRSVYEQYV.

This sequence joins TRBV6-5 and TRBJ2-5, with D perhaps assigned TRBD1 or TRBD2 (6 bases each). This CDR3 is built from 15 residues. V was pared by 6 bases and J by 8 bases, with 22 bases between. Germline V gives CDR1 MNHEY, CDR2 SVGAGI. CDR3 protein: CASSQGTGIGGTQYF. CDR3 DNA: TGTGCCAGCAGCCAAGGGACTGGGATCGGGGGCACCCAGTACTTC.

The chain employs TRBV7-9 and TRBJ2-2; TRBD2 matches 13 bases. V dropped 5 bases and J dropped 0; count of bases not matched to a gene: 6. This CDR3 region has 18 residues. Germline V gene data show CDR1 as SEHNR and CDR2 as FQNEAQ (reference sequence). CDR3 nucleotides: TGTGCCAGCAGCCCCCGGACTAGCGGGGGATCGAACACCGGGGAGCTGTTTTTT. Translated: CASSPRTSGGSNTGELFF.